This is a list of T cell receptor beta chains from one sample in a study of shared clonotypes between healthy human individuals. Sequenced by immunoSEQ multiplex PCR; TCRdb stores in-frame clones only, minus some. Here the sample spans around 1.5 million clones, approximately 98% being singletons. Input material: naive CD4+ T cells sorted from blood. The receptors were sampled from a man aged 25 to 45 in good health. CDR3s include the opening cysteine and the closing phenylalanine or tryptophan. Each record gives: V gene, J gene, D gene, clone size, CDR3 DNA, CDR3 protein. A D gene is named only where the DNA matches it firmly. Rows give clone size only sometimes, using once, few, many, or a class for an expanded clone.

TRBV9,TRBJ1-3,TRBD1,-,TGTGCCAGCAGCGTAGGCTGGGGGGGACAGGGAAACACCATATATTTT,CASSVGWGGQGNTIYF
TRBV25-1,TRBJ2-5,-,-,TGTGCCAGCACCTCCGCGGGTACGGAGACCCAGTACTTC,CASTSAGTETQYF
TRBV5-5,TRBJ1-5,TRBD1,-,TGTGCCAGCAGCAAACGACAGGGCGGACGGGTTAGCAATCAGCCCCAGCATTTT,CASSKRQGGRVSNQPQHF
TRBV18,TRBJ2-5,TRBD1,-,TGTGCCAGCTCACCAAGAAGTGGCAGGGGGCCGCCGGGGGAGACCCAGTACTTC,CASSPRSGRGPPGETQYF
TRBV6-1,TRBJ2-5,TRBD1,-,TGTGCCAGCTTAATAGGGACAGGCCAAGAGACCCAGTACTTC,CASLIGTGQETQYF
TRBV7-6,TRBJ2-2,-,-,TGTGCCAGCAGCGCCACCGCGGCCGCGAACACCGGGGAGCTGTTTTTT,CASSATAAANTGELFF
TRBV29-1,TRBJ2-3,-,-,TGCAGCGCCCATAAGGGTAACGGGGTCACAGATACGCAGTATTTT,CSAHKGNGVTDTQYF
TRBV5-4,TRBJ2-1,-,-,TGTGCCAGCAGCGACCGCCGCGGGCGGCACAATGAGCAGTTCTTC,CASSDRRGRHNEQFF
TRBV5-1,TRBJ2-1,TRBD1,-,TGCGCCAGCAGCTTGGAGGGACAGGGCTCCAATGAGCAGTTCTTC,CASSLEGQGSNEQFF
TRBV28,TRBJ2-3,TRBD2,once,TGTGCCAGCAGGTCACCGGGACTAGCGGGAATCGGCACAGATACGCAGTATTTT,CASRSPGLAGIGTDTQYF
TRBV5-1,TRBJ1-1,TRBD1,-,TGCGCCAGCAGTGGACAGGGTGATGACACTGAAGCTTTCTTT,CASSGQGDDTEAFF
TRBV5-4,TRBJ2-1,-,-,TGTGCCAGCAGCTTGGAAGCGTCGAGCTCCTACAATGAGCAGTTCTTC,CASSLEASSSYNEQFF
TRBV5-1,TRBJ2-3,TRBD2,-,TGCGCCAGCAGCTTTGGGACTAGCGGGAGGGCTCCCACAGATACGCAGTATTTT,CASSFGTSGRAPTDTQYF
TRBV10-3,TRBJ2-4,TRBD1,-,TGTGCCATCAGTGTGAACGCGTTGGGACAGGGGGCCAAAAACATTCAGTACTTC,CAISVNALGQGAKNIQYF
TRBV6-1,TRBJ1-4,-,-,TGTGCCAGCAGTGCGAAAGGGGTTCATGAAAAACTGTTTTTT,CASSAKGVHEKLFF
TRBV5-1,TRBJ2-7,TRBD2,-,TGCGCCAGCAGCCGGGGACTAGCGGGAGGGTTTGAATCCTACGAGCAGTACTTC,CASSRGLAGGFESYEQYF
TRBV27,TRBJ2-3,-,-,TGTGCCACCACGCCCGTAGCGGCAGTGTCAGATACGCAGTATTTT,CATTPVAAVSDTQYF
TRBV18,TRBJ1-1,TRBD1,-,TGTGCCAGCTCCTTAAAGACAGGGGGCACTGGGAACACTGAAGCTTTCTTT,CASSLKTGGTGNTEAFF
TRBV29-1,TRBJ1-1,-,-,TGCAGCGTATACAGGCCCCCGAACACTGAAGCTTTCTTT,CSVYRPPNTEAFF
TRBV14,TRBJ1-1,-,-,TGTGCCAGCAGCCAAGACGCCCGGGGGGATGGCACTGAAGCTTTCTTT,CASSQDARGDGTEAFF
TRBV10-3,TRBJ1-5,-,-,TGTGCCATCAGTGTGGGAGACACTAGCAATCAGCCCCAGCATTTT,CAISVGDTSNQPQHF
TRBV28,TRBJ1-2,-,once,TGTGCCAGCAGCCGACAGGAAAACTATGGCTACACCTTC,CASSRQENYGYTF
TRBV7-9,TRBJ2-1,-,-,TGTGCCAGCAGCTTAGTAATGGGTAAGGCTAATGAGCAGTTCTTC,CASSLVMGKANEQFF
TRBV5-4,TRBJ2-5,-,-,TGTGCCAGCAGCCCGGATCAGGGGAGGCAAGAGACCCAGTACTTC,CASSPDQGRQETQYF
TRBV11-3,TRBJ1-5,-,-,TGTGCCAGCAGCCTAAGAGGGTCGGCAGATAGCAATCAGCCCCAGCATTTT,CASSLRGSADSNQPQHF
TRBV11-2,TRBJ1-4,-,-,TGTGCCAGCAGCCGAAGCCCAACTAATGAAAAACTGTTTTTT,CASSRSPTNEKLFF
TRBV5-4,TRBJ1-2,TRBD1,-,TGTGCCAGCAGCTTGCCCGGGGACAGCCGGGTCTATGGCTACACCTTC,CASSLPGDSRVYGYTF
TRBV7-8,TRBJ2-2,TRBD2,-,TGTGCCAGCAGCTTGCGGACTAGCCCGCTCGCGAACACCGGGGAGCTGTTTTTT,CASSLRTSPLANTGELFF
TRBV19,TRBJ2-4,-,-,TGTGCCAGTAGTTCTCGCCAAGGAGGTGTATACATTCAGTACTTC,CASSSRQGGVYIQYF
TRBV28,TRBJ2-1,-,once,TGTGCCAGCAGTTTGGGGAGGGGGCAATATCCCGGACTATCATCCTTTAATGAGCAGTTCTTC,CASSLGRGQYPGLSSFNEQFF
TRBV7-2,TRBJ2-5,-,-,TGTGCCAGCAGCTTTCCAGGGGTGTTAGAGACCCAGTACTTC,CASSFPGVLETQYF
TRBV5-6,TRBJ2-7,TRBD2,-,TGTGCCAGCAGCTTGACCCCACTAGCGGGAGTTTCCTACGAGCAGTACTTC,CASSLTPLAGVSYEQYF
TRBV5-4,TRBJ1-2,TRBD1,-,TGTGCCAGCAGCTTGGCAGGGGGCTTTGGCTACACCTTC,CASSLAGGFGYTF
TRBV5-1,TRBJ1-4,TRBD1,-,TGCGCCAGCAGCTTGAAAACAGGGGGAGATGAAAAACTGTTTTTT,CASSLKTGGDEKLFF
TRBV5-5,TRBJ2-7,TRBD1,-,TGTGCCAGCAGCGAAAGGGGGCCGCTCTCCTACGAGCAGTACTTC,CASSERGPLSYEQYF
TRBV5-1,TRBJ2-2,-,-,TGCGCCAGCAGCCCCATACCTGGCGGGAGAGGGGGCGGGGAGCTGTTTTTT,CASSPIPGGRGGGELFF
TRBV7-8,TRBJ2-4,TRBD2,-,TGTGCCAGCAGCCTAGCGGGAGGGCCATCTCTGGCCAAAAACATTCAGTACTTC,CASSLAGGPSLAKNIQYF
TRBV6-1,TRBJ2-1,-,-,TGTGCCAGCATCCAAATCCCGTGGGGAGTTGAGCAGTTCTTC,CASIQIPWGVEQFF
TRBV30,TRBJ2-7,-,-,TGTGCCTGGAGTGATAAGAGGGGGGCAGGGGTAGAGTACTTC,CAWSDKRGAGVEYF
TRBV6-1,TRBJ1-4,-,-,TGTGCCAGCAGTGACGTGTTTGGGCGGAATAATGAAAAACTGTTTTTT,CASSDVFGRNNEKLFF
TRBV7-2,TRBJ1-1,TRBD1,-,TGTGCCAGCAGCAAACGACAGGGAATGAACACTGAAGCTTTCTTT,CASSKRQGMNTEAFF
TRBV5-1,TRBJ1-3,TRBD1,once,TGCGCCAGCAGCTTGAGGGCAGGGGGTAATGGAAACACCATATATTTT,CASSLRAGGNGNTIYF
TRBV28,TRBJ1-2,TRBD1,-,TGTGCCAGCAGGCCTAGGACAGGGAAAGGGAACTATGGCTACACCTTC,CASRPRTGKGNYGYTF
TRBV7-9,TRBJ2-1,TRBD2,-,TGTGCCAGCAGTCGTACTAGCGGGGGCCTCAATGAGCAGTTCTTC,CASSRTSGGLNEQFF
TRBV19,TRBJ1-5,-,-,TGTGCCAGTAGTATCTTAGGTCGGACCCAGCCCCAGCATTTT,CASSILGRTQPQHF
TRBV5-1,TRBJ1-1,-,once,TGCGCCAGCAGCTTGGCCGGGGGAAACACTGAAGCTTTCTTT,CASSLAGGNTEAFF
TRBV7-8,TRBJ2-7,-,-,TGTGCCAGCAGCCCTCTGGTTAGGCGGCGACCACTTTACGAGCAGTACTTC,CASSPLVRRRPLYEQYF
TRBV30,TRBJ1-2,-,-,TGTGCCTGGAGTGTACTACCCAACTATGGCTACACCTTC,CAWSVLPNYGYTF
TRBV25-1,TRBJ2-7,TRBD1,-,TGTGCCAGCAGTGATGGGGACAGATCCTACGAGCAGTACTTC,CASSDGDRSYEQYF
TRBV6-5,TRBJ1-3,TRBD1,-,TGTGCCAGCAGAAGACAGGGCTCTGGAAACACCATATATTTT,CASRRQGSGNTIYF
TRBV29-1,TRBJ1-2,-,-,TGCAGCGTTGAAGGCGATCACGGGGGGCTCGATGGCTACACCTTC,CSVEGDHGGLDGYTF
TRBV7-8,TRBJ2-7,-,once,TGTGCCAGCAGCTTAGTTGTATTGGAAGTCTACGAGCAGTACTTC,CASSLVVLEVYEQYF